This entry lists 18 T cell receptor beta chains sequenced from one sample in a study of blood T cell repertoires in COVID-19. The assay was immunoSEQ multiplex PCR, and TCRdb's table has in-frame clones only and misses some. The data contain 390,000 or so clones, 80% to 90% of them singletons. Material: PBMCs or T cells enriched from blood (not recorded which). The receptors here all came from a woman in her fifties or sixties who had recovered from COVID-19.

The genes are TRBV29-1 and TRBJ1-1, with D maybe TRBD1 (6 bases). Germline-derived CDR1 and CDR2 are SQVTM and ANQGSEA. The CDR3 length is 13 residues. V was shortened by 5 bases and J by 0 bases, with 10 bases between the two germline ends. CDR3 DNA sequence: TGCAGCGTTTGCCGGGACATGAACACTGAAGCTTTCTTT. Protein product: CSVCRDMNTEAFF.

This chain links TRBV7-9 with TRBJ1-2; D gene unclear. CDR1 and CDR2 from the germline V gene are SEHNR and FQNEAQ (reference sequence). V shed 11 bases and J shed 8 bases, with 18 bases lying between them. The CDR3 length is 12 residues. CDR3 residues: CAWAGRLEGYTF. DNA of the CDR3: TGTGCCTGGGCGGGCAGGTTGGAGGGCTACACCTTC.

The CDR3 sequence is CASSLGPDRSWEQYF. The CDR3, as DNA: TGTGCCAGCAGTTTGGGCCCTGACAGGTCGTGGGAGCAGTACTTC. V usage is TRBV28 and J usage is TRBJ2-7; TRBD1 might be the D (6 bases). The CDR3 has 15 residues. Germline V CDR1 and CDR2: MDHEN, SYDVKM. The V gene lost 3 bases and the J gene lost 7 bases, with 19 bases spanning the gap.

Notes on this clone: Other DNA variants within this sample encode the same CDR3. V and J are TRBV5-1 and TRBJ2-3; the D is unclear. The CDR3 is made up of 12 amino acids. V gave up 3 bases and J gave up 3 bases, with 5 bases separating them. Germline assignment: CDR1 SGHRS and CDR2 YFSETQ. CDR3 residues: CASSSFTDTQYF. The CDR3 nucleotides read TGCGCCAGCAGCTCCTTTACAGATACGCAGTATTTT.

The chain joins TRBV5-8 to TRBJ1-4, with D maybe TRBD1 (5 bases). The CDR3 is 9 residues long. Germline V gives CDR1 SGHTS, CDR2 YDEGEE. Trimming took 4 bases from V and 16 from J, leaving 8 bases between them. CDR3 amino acids: CASSPQGFF. Written as DNA, the CDR3 is TGTGCCAGCAGCCCCCAGGGGTTTTTT.

The chain recombines TRBV2 with TRBJ2-7; D is unclear. Looked up from germline, CDR1 is SNHLY and CDR2 is FYNNEI. V was clipped by 4 bases and J by 3 bases, with 10 bases between them. CDR3 size: 13 residues. CDR3 region: CASSGTVRYEQYF. CDR3 nucleotides: TGTGCCAGCAGTGGTACAGTTCGCTACGAGCAGTACTTC.

The rearrangement joins TRBV28 to TRBJ1-1, with D uncertain. The CDR3 sequence is 12 residues long. CDR1 is MDHEN and CDR2 is SYDVKM in the germline V gene. Trimming shortened V by 6 bases and J by 4 bases, and 9 bases separated the two germline ends. CDR3: CASRPLATEAFF. CDR3 in DNA: TGTGCCAGCAGGCCCCTGGCCACTGAAGCTTTCTTT.

The chain uses TRBV19 and TRBJ2-1, with TRBD2 as a possible D gene (6 bases). The CDR3 covers 14 residues. V shed 7 bases and J shed 6 bases, with 16 bases lying between them. Germline CDR1 LNHDA, CDR2 SQIVND (reference sequence). The CDR3 nucleotides are TGTGCCAGTACCTCGGGACGGAGGGGCAATGAGCAGTTCTTC. It encodes CASTSGRRGNEQFF. The full variable domain, rest sourced from reference TRBV19 and TRBJ2-1, is DGGITQSPKYLFRKEGQNVTLSCEQNLNHDAMYWYRQDPGQGLRLIYYSQIVNDFQKGDIAEGYSVSREKKESFPLTVTSAQKNPTAFYLCASTSGRRGNEQFFGPGTRLTVL.

Remarks on this clone: The same CDR3 also results from other DNA sequences found in this sample. The rearrangement uses TRBV18 and TRBJ1-1, with 7 bases lining up with TRBD1. This CDR3 is built from 14 residues. Germline-derived CDR1 and CDR2 are KGHSH and LQKENI. V lost 3 bases, J lost 1 base, and 2 bases stayed unmatched. The CDR3 DNA is TGTGCCAGCTCACCGGGACAGACGAACACTGAAGCTTTCTTT. Its translation: CASSPGQTNTEAFF.

The chain has TRBV28 and TRBJ1-2; D gene ambiguous. The germline V and J ends were trimmed by 6 bases and 2 bases, with 13 bases remaining between them. Germline V lookup: CDR1 MDHEN, CDR2 SYDVKM. CDR3 size: 14 residues. CDR3 DNA: TGTGCCAGCAGCCCCCCGGGAGCGAACTATGGCTACACCTTC. It translates to CASSPPGANYGYTF.

In this sample, this clone turned up once. The chain has TRBV10-3 and TRBJ2-7; no clear D. CDR3 length equals 13 residues. CDR1 and CDR2 (germline): ENHRY, SYGVKD. Trimming pared 0 bases from V and 2 bases from J, leaving 5 bases between. The CDR3 spells CAISESFTYEQYF. The CDR3 nucleotides are TGTGCCATCAGTGAGTCGTTTACCTACGAGCAGTACTTC.

J is TRBJ1-5 and V is TRBV6-2 or TRBV6-3; TRBD1 is a possible D gene (6 bases). V gave up 2 bases and J gave up 6 bases, with 11 bases separating them. The CDR3 covers 14 residues. CDR1 is MNHEY and CDR2 is SVGEGT in the germline V gene. CDR3 nucleotides: TGTGCCAGCAGTTACAATGGCAGGGGTCAGCCCCAGCATTTT. Translation gives CASSYNGRGQPQHF.

V gene TRBV7-6 combines with J gene TRBJ2-1; 10 positions agree with TRBD2. Germline CDR1 and CDR2: SGHVS and FNYEAQ. V gave up 4 bases and J gave up 4 bases; unmatched junction bases: 4. This CDR3 has 15 amino acids. The CDR3: CASSSTSGTYNEQFF. The CDR3, as DNA: TGTGCCAGCAGCTCTACTAGCGGGACATACAATGAGCAGTTCTTC.

The J gene is TRBJ1-4, the V gene TRBV5-1; 8 nucleotides line up with TRBD1. CDR3 length: 14 amino acids. Germline CDR1 is SGHRS and CDR2 is YFSETQ. Trimming removed 7 bases from V and 7 bases from J; junction bases left unmatched: 9. CDR3: CASSQGAQGEKLFF. Here the CDR3 DNA reads TGCGCCAGCTCCCAGGGGGCTCAGGGTGAAAAACTGTTTTTT. The full variable domain, with the rest looked up from reference TRBV5-1 and TRBJ1-4, is KAGVTQTPRYLIKTRGQQVTLSCSPISGHRSVSWYQQTPGQGLQFLFEYFSETQRNKGNFPGRFSGRQFSNSRSEMNVSTLELGDSALYLCASSQGAQGEKLFFGSGTQLSVL.

Only a few counts were recorded for this clone. The V call is TRBV4-3, the J call TRBJ2-3; weak D call: TRBD2 (6 bases). The CDR3 has 16 residues. V lost 0 bases and J lost 2, with 12 bases in between. Germline V gives CDR1 LGHNA, CDR2 YSLEER. The CDR3 protein is CASSQDLLANTDTQYF. The CDR3 region has the DNA TGCGCCAGCAGCCAAGACCTTCTAGCGAACACAGATACGCAGTATTTT.

The chain is built from TRBV28 and TRBJ1-2; D is uncertain. The germline V and J ends were trimmed by 2 bases and 4 bases, with 8 bases remaining between them. Germline V CDR1 and CDR2: MDHEN, SYDVKM. The CDR3 covers 13 residues. The CDR3 loop reads CASSLRGIYGYTF. CDR3 sequence (DNA): TGTGCCAGCAGTTTACGGGGTATCTATGGCTACACCTTC.

This chain joins TRBV27 and TRBJ2-7; D may be TRBD2 (6 bases). The CDR3 sequence is 13 residues long. Per the germline V gene, CDR1 is MNHEY and CDR2 is SMNVEV (reference sequence). Trimming removed 2 bases at V and 3 bases at J, with 8 bases between. The CDR3 DNA sequence: TGTGCCAGCAGTTTAATGGGGGGCTACGAGCAGTACTTC. This gives the protein CASSLMGGYEQYF.

This chain connects TRBV24-1 to TRBJ1-3; 7 nucleotides match TRBD1. Germline V gene lookup returns CDR1 KGHDR and CDR2 SFDVKD. The length of the CDR3 is 13 residues. With V trimmed by 4 bases and J by 4 bases, 0 bases remained unmatched. The CDR3 reads CATSEGQGNTIYF. The DNA of the CDR3 is TGTGCCACCAGTGAGGGACAGGGAAACACCATATATTTT.